These 31 T cell receptor beta chains came from one sample sequenced in a study of patients and donors after allogeneic stem cell transplantation. TCRdb recomputed calls from the RT-PCR reads with MiXCR, one row per CDR3 protein. The sample has hundreds of thousands of distinct CDR3 sequences, approximately 16% seen once. Input material: blood, either unsorted or a sorted T cell fraction (not recorded which). These receptors were collected from a human donor who was either an allogeneic HSCT recipient or a stem cell or donor lymphocyte infusion donor (not recorded which). It is not recorded whose cells these are; they may come from a transplant donor.

The chain joins TRBV12-5 to TRBJ2-7; TRBD1 or TRBD2 may be the D gene (5 bases each). Trimming pared 4 bases from V and 6 bases from J, leaving 25 bases between. CDR3 length: 17 residues. The germline CDR1 and CDR2 sequences are LGHNT and FRNRAP. The CDR3 region is CASGWIAGDGDRCEQYF. CDR3 in DNA: TGTGCTAGTGGTTGGATCGCCGGGGACGGCGACCGATGCGAGCAGTACTTC.

This clonotype has a handful of counts. The rearrangement links TRBV12-3 or TRBV12-4 to TRBJ1-3; a possible D gene is TRBD1 (6 bases). The V end was cut by 6 bases, the J end by 0 bases, with 18 bases between. The CDR3 totals 17 residues. The CDR3 reads CASSPTPDRLSGNTIYF. Here the CDR3 DNA reads TGTGCCAGCAGCCCTACCCCAGACAGGCTCTCTGGAAACACCATATATTTT.

This chain joins TRBV30 and TRBJ2-7; 8 nucleotides match TRBD2. The CDR3 is 12 amino acids. Germline loops: CDR1 GTSNPN, CDR2 SVGIG (reference sequence). V trimming: 4 bases; J trimming: 2 bases; junction bases outside the gene matches: 1. The CDR3 DNA is TGTGCCTGGACGGGGGGGGCCTACGAGCAGTACTTC. This codes for CAWTGGAYEQYF.

This chain uses TRBV5-1 with TRBJ2-5; possibly TRBD1 or TRBD2 for D (5 bases each). The CDR3 runs 14 residues. With 4 bases removed from V and 5 bases from J, the gap between germline ends came to 15 bases. Germline CDR1 is SGHRS and CDR2 is YFSETQ. This CDR3 is CASSPGSQEETQYF. CDR3 DNA: TGCGCCAGCAGCCCAGGGAGCCAGGAGGAGACCCAGTACTTC.

This clonotype occurred a few times. The genes are TRBV3-1 and TRBJ2-7, with D possibly being TRBD2 (6 bases). The CDR3 has 14 amino acids. The germline V gene has CDR1 LGHDT and CDR2 YNNKEL (reference sequence). Trimming pared 4 bases from V and 0 bases from J, leaving 10 bases between. The CDR3 bases are TGTGCCAGCAGCCTGACGGGAGACTCCTACGAGCAGTACTTC. This encodes CASSLTGDSYEQYF.

The V gene is TRBV30, the J gene TRBJ2-1; D ambiguous. Germline V gene lookup returns CDR1 GTSNPN and CDR2 SVGIG (reference sequence). This CDR3 comprises 11 residues. Trimming stripped 0 bases from V and 7 bases from J, with 4 bases between. CDR3 DNA sequence: TGTGCCTGGAGTGTGCGAAATGAGCAGTTCTTC. Translated, it gives CAWSVRNEQFF.

This clonotype has only a few counts. This chain joins TRBV6-1 and TRBJ2-2; 9 nucleotides agree with TRBD1. The CDR3 has 15 amino acids. With 5 bases clipped from V and 6 bases from J, the junction kept 7 bases outside the gene matches. Germline assignment: CDR1 MNHNS and CDR2 SASEGT. CDR3 coding DNA: TGTGCCAGCAGTACCCGGGACAGGGCGCCCGGGGAGCTGTTTTTT. This sequence encodes CASSTRDRAPGELFF.

This clonotype was observed a single time. The chain is built from TRBV9 and TRBJ2-6; 10 nucleotides agree with TRBD1. CDR1 is SGDLS and CDR2 is YYNGEE in the germline V gene. J lost 4 bases, V lost 3 bases, and 4 bases had no gene match. The CDR3 is made up of 16 amino acids. CDR3 sequence (DNA): TGTGCCAGCAGCGAGACAGGGGGCGCCGGGGCCAACGTCCTGACTTTC. Amino acids: CASSETGGAGANVLTF.

V usage is TRBV7-2 and J usage is TRBJ2-1; no clear D gene. Germline V gene sequence: CDR1 SGHTA, CDR2 FQGNSA. The CDR3 totals 14 residues. Trimming cost V 7 bases and J 4 bases, with 14 bases left between them. The CDR3 nucleotides are TGTGCCAGCACCATACGATCAGGATACAATGAGCAGTTCTTC. Protein: CASTIRSGYNEQFF.

The gene calls are TRBV20-1 and TRBJ2-2, with 9 bases aligning to TRBD1. The CDR3 is made up of 15 amino acids. Germline CDR1 and CDR2: DFQATT and SNEGSKA (reference sequence). V trimming: 3 bases; J trimming: 6 bases; junction bases outside the gene matches: 8. Here the CDR3 DNA reads TGCAGTGCTAGGCTACAGGGGGCAGGGTCCGGGGAGCTGTTTTTT. Translating gives CSARLQGAGSGELFF.

This chain links TRBV7-2 with TRBJ2-3, with D hard to call. From germline, CDR1 is SGHTA and CDR2 FQGNSA. V was pared by 3 bases and J by 5 bases, with 6 bases between. This CDR3 spans 12 amino acids. This chain's CDR3 is CASSLIEDTQYF. CDR3 sequence (DNA): TGTGCCAGCAGCTTGATCGAAGATACGCAGTATTTT.

The DNA of the CDR3 is TGCAGCGGGACTAGAGGTAGCGGTGAGCAGTTCTTC. It encodes CSGTRGSGEQFF. V gene TRBV29-1 combines with J gene TRBJ2-1, with 7 positions matching TRBD2. V dropped 7 bases and J dropped 9; count of bases not matched to a gene: 9. From germline, CDR1 is SQVTM and CDR2 ANQGSEA. The CDR3 extends over 12 amino acids.

The chain uses TRBV27 and TRBJ2-3, with 10 bases lining up with TRBD1. J lost 1 base, V lost 10 bases, and 5 bases had no gene match. Germline CDR1 is MNHEY and CDR2 is SMNVEV (reference sequence). The CDR3 consists of 14 residues. CDR3 DNA: TGTGCCACTACCGGGACAGGGGGCACAGATACGCAGTATTTT. Translating gives CATTGTGGTDTQYF.

This clonotype has more than one count but fewer than ten. The rearrangement links TRBV20-1 to TRBJ1-5; D gene ambiguous. The CDR3 has 13 residues. Trimming stripped 2 bases from V and 7 bases from J, with 12 bases between. Germline CDR1 DFQATT, CDR2 SNEGSKA (reference sequence). For the CDR3, the DNA is TGCAGTGCTAGAAGAGGGAACCTACAGCCCCAGCATTTT. This gives the protein CSARRGNLQPQHF.

V is TRBV4-3 and J is TRBJ1-3, with D possibly matching TRBD1 (5 bases). V was trimmed by 0 bases and J by 3 bases, leaving 12 bases between them. The CDR3 has 16 residues. The germline V gene has CDR1 LGHNA and CDR2 YSLEER. CDR3 protein: CASSQDAGNGGNTIYF. The DNA of the CDR3 is TGCGCCAGCAGCCAAGATGCAGGGAATGGTGGAAACACCATATATTTT.

This clonotype has ten or more counts. This chain joins TRBV29-1 and TRBJ1-5; a possible D gene is TRBD1 (5 bases). The V end lost 4 bases, the J end lost 3 bases, and 10 bases lay between the germline ends. The CDR3 totals 13 residues. Germline CDR1 SQVTM, CDR2 ANQGSEA. CDR3 loop: CSVVTVANQPQHF. The CDR3 nucleotides are TGCAGCGTTGTGACAGTCGCCAATCAGCCCCAGCATTTT.

V gene TRBV7-2 combines with J gene TRBJ2-7; 8 bases fit TRBD2. J lost 4 bases, V lost 1 base, and 6 bases had no gene match. This CDR3 has 15 amino acids. In germline, CDR1 is SGHTA, CDR2 FQGNSA. CDR3: CASSLDGGARYEQYF. Written as DNA, the CDR3 is TGTGCCAGCAGCTTAGACGGGGGGGCCAGGTACGAGCAGTACTTC. The whole variable domain, remainder taken from reference TRBV7-2 and TRBJ2-7, is GAGVSQSPSNKVTEKGKDVELRCDPISGHTALYWYRQSLGQGLEFLIYFQGNSAPDKSGLPSDRFSAERTGGSVSTLTIQRTQQEDSAVYLCASSLDGGARYEQYFGPGTRLTVT.

This sequence joins TRBV6-2 or TRBV6-3 and TRBJ2-7; tentative D call: TRBD2 (5 bases). The CDR3 contains 13 residues. The V gene lost 5 bases and the J gene lost 5 bases, with 13 bases spanning the gap. Germline V gene sequence: CDR1 MNHEY, CDR2 SVGEGT. CDR3 DNA sequence: TGTGCCAGCAGTCGGTCGGGATTCAACGAGCAGTACTTC. This translates into CASSRSGFNEQYF.

This clonotype was picked up many times. The rearrangement joins TRBV29-1 to TRBJ2-7; 7 nucleotides align to TRBD1. Germline loops: CDR1 SQVTM, CDR2 ANQGSEA. This CDR3 comprises 12 residues. V was clipped by 4 bases and J by 7 bases; unmatched bases: 7. As DNA, the CDR3 is TGCAGCGTTGGAGGGGGCGGTCGAGAGCAGTACTTC. This translates into CSVGGGGREQYF.

The V call is TRBV3-1, the J call TRBJ1-1; D remains unclear. The germline CDR1 and CDR2 sequences are LGHDT and YNNKEL (reference sequence). The CDR3 consists of 12 residues. Trimming took 3 bases from V and 7 from J, leaving 9 bases between them. DNA of the CDR3: TGTGCCAGCAGCCAGGCTGATGTTGAAGCTTTCTTT. It yields the protein CASSQADVEAFF.

The gene calls are TRBV24-1 and TRBJ2-1; 7 nucleotides align to TRBD2. CDR3 size: 16 residues. CDR1 is KGHDR, CDR2 SFDVKD, per germline. J gave up 6 bases and V 3 bases, and 10 bases lay outside the gene matches. The chain's CDR3 is CATSDPTSVGLNEQFF. The CDR3 DNA sequence: TGTGCCACCAGTGATCCCACTAGCGTGGGCCTCAATGAGCAGTTCTTC.

V gene TRBV11-2 combines with J gene TRBJ2-1; 11 bases map to TRBD2. The ends lost 2 bases at V and 4 bases at J; junction bases unmatched: 4. The CDR3 spans 16 residues. Looked up from germline, CDR1 is SGHAT and CDR2 is FQNNGV. The CDR3 DNA sequence: TGTGCCAGCAGCTTAAACGGACTAGCGGGTTACAATGAGCAGTTCTTC. Protein product: CASSLNGLAGYNEQFF.

This clonotype was recorded a few times. This chain links TRBV4-1 with TRBJ2-2, with D tentatively TRBD2 (6 bases). The CDR3 extends over 15 amino acids. CDR1 is MGHRA, CDR2 YSYEKL, per germline. V was trimmed by 0 bases and J by 6 bases, leaving 11 bases between them. CDR3: CASSQEGAGPGELFF. The CDR3, as DNA: TGCGCCAGCAGCCAAGAAGGGGCGGGACCCGGGGAGCTGTTTTTT.

The rearrangement joins TRBV19 to TRBJ1-2; D uncertain. The germline gives CDR1 LNHDA, CDR2 SQIVND (reference sequence). Trimming took off 4 bases at V and 4 bases at J, with 16 bases between the two ends. CDR3 length equals 15 residues. CDR3 bases: TGTGCCAGTAGTAAGAGCCAACCTTCGGGCTATGGCTACACCTTC. This encodes CASSKSQPSGYGYTF. Combining the CDR3 with reference TRBV19 and TRBJ1-2 gives the whole variable domain DGGITQSPKYLFRKEGQNVTLSCEQNLNHDAMYWYRQDPGQGLRLIYYSQIVNDFQKGDIAEGYSVSREKKESFPLTVTSAQKNPTAFYLCASSKSQPSGYGYTFGSGTRLTVV.

V and J are TRBV12-3 or TRBV12-4 and TRBJ2-7; TRBD1 or TRBD2 may be the D gene (5 bases each). V was shortened by 8 bases and J by 1 base, with 9 bases between the two germline ends. The CDR3 covers 12 residues. CDR3: CASGRQSYEQYF. In nucleotides, the CDR3 is TGTGCCAGCGGGAGACAGTCCTACGAGCAGTACTTC.

This clonotype has at least ten counts. The chain recombines TRBV7-9 with TRBJ2-7, with TRBD2 matching 9 bases. The J segment lost 0 bases and the V segment lost 5 bases, leaving 5 bases of the junction unmatched. CDR1 SEHNR and CDR2 FQNEAQ come from the germline V gene (reference sequence). The CDR3 is 15 residues long. The CDR3 region is CASSLTSGSSYEQYF. The CDR3 nucleotides are TGTGCCAGCAGCCTGACTAGCGGAAGCTCCTACGAGCAGTACTTC.

The chain joins TRBV3-1 to TRBJ2-7, with D perhaps matching TRBD1 or TRBD2 (5 bases each). V lost 4 bases and J 0 bases, leaving 13 bases between the germline ends. This CDR3 contains 15 residues. The germline gives CDR1 LGHDT, CDR2 YNNKEL (reference sequence). CDR3 DNA sequence: TGTGCCAGCAGCCTGGGACCCCAGGGCTCCTACGAGCAGTACTTC. Amino acid sequence: CASSLGPQGSYEQYF.

This chain connects TRBV20-1 to TRBJ2-6, with 13 bases aligning to TRBD2. The CDR3 contains 18 residues. The germline V gene has CDR1 DFQATT and CDR2 SNEGSKA (reference sequence). Losses at the gene ends were 5 bases for V and 0 bases for J; bases not matched to a gene: 7. The CDR3 spells CSASTRLAGGSGANVLTF. CDR3 sequence (DNA): TGCAGTGCTTCAACGAGACTAGCGGGGGGCTCTGGGGCCAACGTCCTGACTTTC.

Regarding this clonotype: An end of the junction does not agree with germline; a read error may underlie this. This chain connects TRBV12-3 or TRBV12-4 to TRBJ2-7; TRBD2 agrees at 7 bases. The CDR3 totals 12 residues. DNA for the CDR3: TGTGCCACCAGTAGGGCTAGCGGCTCGTGGTACTTC. Its protein is CATSRASGSWYF.

The V and J genes are TRBV11-2 and TRBJ1-2; the D is unclear. Germline V gene sequence: CDR1 SGHAT, CDR2 FQNNGV. The CDR3 is made up of 13 amino acids. V was trimmed by 4 bases and J by 4 bases, leaving 10 bases between them. The CDR3 is CASSSEGGYGYTF. CDR3 sequence (DNA): TGTGCCAGCAGCTCTGAGGGCGGCTATGGCTACACCTTC. Looking up the rest from reference TRBV11-2 and TRBJ1-2 gives the full variable domain: EAGVAQSPRYKIIEKRQSVAFWCNPISGHATLYWYQQILGQGPKLLIQFQNNGVVDDSQLPKDRFSAERLKGVDSTLKIQPAKLEDSAVYLCASSSEGGYGYTFGSGTRLTVV.

This clonotype was counted at least ten times. The chain recombines TRBV20-1 with TRBJ2-7; possible D gene TRBD1, 5 bases. The ends were cut back, 5 bases at V and 1 base at J, with 12 bases in the middle. Germline V lookup: CDR1 DFQATT, CDR2 SNEGSKA (reference sequence). The CDR3 is made up of 13 amino acids. The CDR3 spells CSALAGSSYEQYF. CDR3 DNA: TGCAGTGCTTTGGCAGGGTCTTCCTACGAGCAGTACTTC.